The clone carrying this T cell receptor (beta chain) has more than one count but fewer than ten. What it binds is not known. These data belong to a study of response to subunit inactivated influenza vaccine. The study, taken as a whole, reports: Only a handful of new T cells, the authors suggested, are recruited with each seasonal influenza vaccination.

TCRdb called the RT-PCR reads again in MiXCR, with one record for every CDR3 protein. The sample yields 550,000 to 600,000 distinct CDR3 sequences, 12% seen once. The specimen comprised PBMCs from blood, sampled on the day of vaccination. The receptor was derived from a man aged 50 to 59 who received an inactivated influenza vaccine.

CDR3 sequence (DNA): TGTGCCAGCAGGGTATGGTTATCTGAAGCTTTCTTT. This codes for CASRVWLSEAFF. J is TRBJ1-1 and V is TRBV6-2 or TRBV6-3; D remains ambiguous. V lost 6 bases to trimming and J lost 6 bases, with 11 bases between them. This CDR3 comprises 12 residues. The germline gives CDR1 MNHEY, CDR2 SVGEGT.